The source of this T cell receptor beta chain is a study of CD8 T cells in Susac syndrome. After extraction with the RNeasy kit, about 0.5 to 1 ug of the RNA was reverse transcribed using random hexamers. The TCR beta CDR3 was amplified by immunoSEQ multiplex PCR across 54 Vbeta, 13 Jbeta. In TCRdb, the immunoSEQ multiplex PCR reads were re-called with MiXCR into one record per CDR3 protein. The table records about 180,000 distinct CDR3 sequences, 94% of them present only once. Per germline, CDR1 MNHEY and CDR2 SVGAGI. The CDR3 totals 12 residues. The germline V and J ends were trimmed by 7 bases and 0 bases, with 4 bases remaining between them. TCR beta sequencing was performed on blood CD8+ and CD4+ T cells. The CD8+ and CD4+ T cells were negatively isolated, with the TEMRA cells enriched by FACS.

Sequencing was performed on CD4+ T cells from PBMCs. This chain connects TRBV6-5 to TRBJ1-3, with no clear D. This receptor was taken from a human donor with Susac syndrome. The CDR3 loop reads CASKASGNTIYF. DNA of the CDR3: TGTGCCAGCAAGGCCTCTGGAAACACCATATATTTT.